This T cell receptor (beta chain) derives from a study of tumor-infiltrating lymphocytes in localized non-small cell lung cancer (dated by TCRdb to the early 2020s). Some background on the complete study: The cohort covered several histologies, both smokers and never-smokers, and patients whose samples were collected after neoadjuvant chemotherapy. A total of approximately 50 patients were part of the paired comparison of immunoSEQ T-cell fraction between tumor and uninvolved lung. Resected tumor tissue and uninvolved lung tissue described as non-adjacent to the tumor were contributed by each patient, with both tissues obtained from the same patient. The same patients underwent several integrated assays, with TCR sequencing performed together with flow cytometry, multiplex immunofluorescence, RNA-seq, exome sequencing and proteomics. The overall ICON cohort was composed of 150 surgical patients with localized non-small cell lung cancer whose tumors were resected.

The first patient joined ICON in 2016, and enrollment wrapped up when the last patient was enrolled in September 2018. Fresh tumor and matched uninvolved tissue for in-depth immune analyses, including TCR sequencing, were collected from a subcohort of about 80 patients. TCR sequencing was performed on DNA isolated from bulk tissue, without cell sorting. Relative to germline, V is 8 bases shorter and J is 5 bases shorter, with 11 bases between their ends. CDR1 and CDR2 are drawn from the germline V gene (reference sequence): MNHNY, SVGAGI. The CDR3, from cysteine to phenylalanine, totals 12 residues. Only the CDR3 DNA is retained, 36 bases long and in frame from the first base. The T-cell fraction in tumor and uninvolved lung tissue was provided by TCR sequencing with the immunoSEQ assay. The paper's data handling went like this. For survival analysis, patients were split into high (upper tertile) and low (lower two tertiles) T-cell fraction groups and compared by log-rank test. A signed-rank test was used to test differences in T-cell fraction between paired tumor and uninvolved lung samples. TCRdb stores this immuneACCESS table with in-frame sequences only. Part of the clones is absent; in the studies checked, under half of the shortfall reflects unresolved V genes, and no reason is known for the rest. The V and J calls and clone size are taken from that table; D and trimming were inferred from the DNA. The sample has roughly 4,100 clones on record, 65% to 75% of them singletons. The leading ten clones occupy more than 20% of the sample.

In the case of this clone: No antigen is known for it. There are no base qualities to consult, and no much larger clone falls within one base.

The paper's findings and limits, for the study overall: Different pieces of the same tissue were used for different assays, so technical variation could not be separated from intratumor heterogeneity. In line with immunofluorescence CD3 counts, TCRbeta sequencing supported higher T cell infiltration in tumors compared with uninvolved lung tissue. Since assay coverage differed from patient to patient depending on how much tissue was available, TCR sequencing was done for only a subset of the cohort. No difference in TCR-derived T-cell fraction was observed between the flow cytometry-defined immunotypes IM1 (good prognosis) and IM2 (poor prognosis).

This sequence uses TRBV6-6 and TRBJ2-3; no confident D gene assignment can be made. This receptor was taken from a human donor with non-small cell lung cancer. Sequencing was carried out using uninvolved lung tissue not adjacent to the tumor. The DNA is TGTGCCAGCTCGGGCATGAGAGATACGCAGTATTTT. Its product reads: CASSGMRDTQYF.